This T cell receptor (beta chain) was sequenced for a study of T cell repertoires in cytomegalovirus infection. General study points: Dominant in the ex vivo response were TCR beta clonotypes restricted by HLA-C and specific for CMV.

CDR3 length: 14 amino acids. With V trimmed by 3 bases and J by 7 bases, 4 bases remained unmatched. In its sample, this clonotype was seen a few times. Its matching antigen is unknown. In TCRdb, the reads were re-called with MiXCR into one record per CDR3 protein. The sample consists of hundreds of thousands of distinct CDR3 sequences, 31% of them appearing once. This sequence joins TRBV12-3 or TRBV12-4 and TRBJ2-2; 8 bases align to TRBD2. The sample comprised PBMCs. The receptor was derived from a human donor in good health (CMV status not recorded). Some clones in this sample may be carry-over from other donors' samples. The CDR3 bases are TGTGCCAGCAGTTTCGGCGGGGGGTTCGGGGAGCTGTTTTTT. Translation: CASSFGGGFGELFF.